Shown below are 24 T cell receptor beta chains from a single sample sequenced in a study of T cells after yellow fever vaccination. MiXCR, run by TCRdb on the 5' RACE reads, gives a single entry per CDR3 protein. The sample records a few hundred thousand distinct CDR3 sequences, less than 20% being singletons. This sample comprised PBMCs, obtained 5 days after the first yellow fever vaccination. Every receptor here comes from a young man who received the YFV17D yellow fever vaccine.

This clonotype was seen many times. The chain employs TRBV9 and TRBJ2-3; weak D call: TRBD2 (7 bases). The germline V gene has CDR1 SGDLS and CDR2 YYNGEE. The V gene lost 0 bases and the J gene lost 6 bases, with 17 bases spanning the gap. The CDR3 sequence is 16 residues long. The CDR3, as DNA: TGTGCCAGCAGCGTAGCCGGCGGGGGCCTGGGGGATACGCAGTATTTT. It yields the protein CASSVAGGGLGDTQYF.

J is TRBJ1-5 and V is TRBV2; D uncertain. The CDR3 sequence is 14 residues long. Germline CDR1 SNHLY, CDR2 FYNNEI. The ends were cut back, 1 base at V and 3 bases at J, with 7 bases in the middle. This CDR3 reads CASSEVANNQPQHF. The CDR3 nucleotides read TGTGCCAGCAGTGAAGTGGCGAACAATCAGCCCCAGCATTTT.

This clonotype was observed a few times. As DNA, the CDR3 is TGTGCCAGCAGTTACGACAGGCAATGGGGCTACACCTTC. Translation: CASSYDRQWGYTF. The gene calls are TRBV7-9 and TRBJ1-2; tentative D call: TRBD1 (6 bases). Trimming stripped 6 bases from V and 8 bases from J, with 16 bases between. The CDR3 contains 13 residues. CDR1 is SEHNR and CDR2 is FQNEAQ in the germline V gene (reference sequence).

The table lists this clonotype with a few counts. The rearrangement joins TRBV27 to TRBJ1-2; TRBD1 matches 8 bases. Germline assignment: CDR1 MNHEY and CDR2 SMNVEV (reference sequence). V shed 5 bases, J shed 6 bases, and the junction held 2 bases outside the gene matches. The CDR3 sequence is 12 residues long. CDR3: CASSQTGDGYTF. CDR3 DNA: TGTGCCAGCAGTCAGACAGGGGATGGCTACACCTTC.

This chain connects TRBV30 to TRBJ2-1; possible D gene TRBD1, 6 bases. CDR1 and CDR2 from the germline V gene are GTSNPN and SVGIG (reference sequence). The CDR3 extends over 13 amino acids. The V and J ends lost 0 bases and 5 bases respectively, with 8 bases between them. CDR3 sequence (DNA): TGTGCCTGGAGTGTAGGACAGAACAATGAGCAGTTCTTC. Protein product: CAWSVGQNNEQFF. Using reference TRBV30 and TRBJ2-1 for the parts outside the CDR3, the full variable domain is SQTIHQWPATLVQPVGSPLSLECTVEGTSNPNLYWYRQAAGRGLQLLFYSVGIGQISSEVPQNLSASRPQDRQFILSSKKLLLSDSGFYLCAWSVGQNNEQFFGPGTRLTVL.

In its sample, this clonotype was seen a few times. The chain uses TRBV20-1 and TRBJ1-2; tentatively, D is TRBD1 (5 bases). CDR3 length: 13 amino acids. Germline V gives CDR1 DFQATT, CDR2 SNEGSKA (reference sequence). The germline V and J ends were trimmed by 5 bases and 4 bases, with 14 bases remaining between them. CDR3 region: CSAPDHGGYGYTF. CDR3 DNA: TGCAGTGCTCCCGACCACGGGGGCTATGGCTACACCTTC.

This clonotype has ten or more counts. The rearrangement uses TRBV6-4 and TRBJ2-1, with 7 bases fitting TRBD1. The length of the CDR3 is 15 residues. Trimming at V came to 2 bases and at J to 4 bases, leaving 5 bases not matched to a gene. CDR1 is MRHNA and CDR2 is SNTAGT in the germline V gene. DNA of the CDR3: TGTGCCAGCAGTGACCGGGACAGTTCTTACAATGAGCAGTTCTTC. This codes for CASSDRDSSYNEQFF.

This clonotype was observed a single time. V and J are TRBV6-1 and TRBJ1-2, with D possibly being TRBD1 (5 bases). Trimming took 2 bases from V and 9 from J, leaving 13 bases between them. Germline V lookup: CDR1 MNHNS, CDR2 SASEGT. This CDR3 has 13 residues. The CDR3: CASSELRAGRYTF. The CDR3 coding sequence is TGTGCCAGCAGTGAACTCCGGGCAGGGCGCTACACCTTC.

This clonotype was detected a few times. The genes are TRBV12-3 or TRBV12-4 and TRBJ2-1, with 9 bases identical to TRBD2. Germline trimming cut 2 bases from V and 5 bases from J; bases unmatched to any gene: 16. The CDR3 is 19 amino acids. CDR3 loop: CASSLPLSGPAGGHNEQFF. CDR3 sequence (DNA): TGTGCCAGCAGTTTACCGCTCTCGGGGCCAGCGGGAGGCCACAATGAGCAGTTCTTC.

There are a few counts of this clonotype. This chain links TRBV30 with TRBJ2-3; the D gene is possibly TRBD2 (6 bases). Trimming removed 3 bases from V and 2 bases from J, with 15 bases in between. Germline V CDR1 and CDR2: GTSNPN, SVGIG (reference sequence). The CDR3 is 15 residues long. Written as DNA, the CDR3 is TGTGCCTGGAGGCCTACACCGGGACTCACAGATACGCAGTATTTT. Translating it yields CAWRPTPGLTDTQYF.

The chain employs TRBV9 and TRBJ2-1; D not resolved. V dropped 4 bases and J dropped 2 bases, with 13 bases sitting between them. The CDR3 length is 15 residues. CDR1 is SGDLS, CDR2 YYNGEE, per germline. The CDR3 reads CASSRNTLAYNEQFF. DNA for the CDR3: TGTGCCAGCAGCCGAAATACTCTAGCCTACAATGAGCAGTTCTTC.

This clonotype has a handful of counts. The chain uses TRBV5-1 and TRBJ1-1; D gene ambiguous. This CDR3 spans 14 amino acids. CDR1 and CDR2 (germline): SGHRS, YFSETQ. The V gene lost 1 base and the J gene lost 4 bases, with 11 bases spanning the gap. In nucleotides, the CDR3 is TGCGCCAGCAGCTTGAGTCCCCGTAGCACTGAAGCTTTCTTT. This encodes CASSLSPRSTEAFF.

The chain joins TRBV12-3 or TRBV12-4 to TRBJ1-4, with TRBD1 identical over 7 bases. The CDR3 contains 17 residues. Unmatched junction bases numbered 8, after V lost 4 bases and J lost 0 bases. CDR3 DNA sequence: TGTGCCAGCAGTTATCTAATACAGGGGACAACTAATGAAAAACTGTTTTTT. It codes for CASSYLIQGTTNEKLFF.

This clonotype occurred a few times. In DNA, the CDR3 is TGTGCCAGCAGCATCACTAGCGGGGGGGCCGCAGATACGCAGTATTTT. Protein sequence: CASSITSGGAADTQYF. The chain combines TRBV7-2 with TRBJ2-3, with 13 bases lining up with TRBD2. CDR1 is SGHTA and CDR2 is FQGNSA in the germline V gene. J was trimmed by 4 bases and V by 5 bases; bases with no gene match: 6. CDR3 length equals 16 residues. The entire variable domain, with the rest obtained from reference TRBV7-2 and TRBJ2-3, is as follows: GAGVSQSPSNKVTEKGKDVELRCDPISGHTALYWYRQSLGQGLEFLIYFQGNSAPDKSGLPSDRFSAERTGGSVSTLTIQRTQQEDSAVYLCASSITSGGAADTQYFGPGTRLTVL.

In nucleotides, the CDR3 is TGTGCCACCAGTGATTGGAAACAGGGCACCGCCTCTGGCTACACCTTC. Its translation: CATSDWKQGTASGYTF. This chain links TRBV24-1 with TRBJ1-2, with a weak D call TRBD1 (6 bases). The CDR3 has 16 amino acids. V was cut by 2 bases and J by 7 bases, with 19 bases left in between. Germline assignment: CDR1 KGHDR and CDR2 SFDVKD.

The V gene is TRBV12-5, the J gene TRBJ1-1; D unresolved. V was trimmed by 2 bases and J by 5 bases, leaving 9 bases between them. The CDR3 spans 13 residues. Germline V gives CDR1 LGHNT, CDR2 FRNRAP. The CDR3 DNA is TGTGCTAGTGGTTTGATTGACGGAACTGAAGCTTTCTTT. Protein: CASGLIDGTEAFF.

The rearrangement uses TRBV9 and TRBJ2-2; D gene ambiguous. V lost 5 bases, J lost 0 bases, and 11 bases lay in between. The germline V gene encodes CDR1 SGDLS and CDR2 YYNGEE. This CDR3 comprises 15 residues. The CDR3 DNA is TGTGCCAGCAGGCTGACACCGACGAACACCGGGGAGCTGTTTTTT. Protein sequence: CASRLTPTNTGELFF.

The sample holds a few counts of this clonotype. V is TRBV7-2 and J is TRBJ1-6; TRBD1 is a possible D gene (5 bases). The CDR3 spans 14 residues. V lost 3 bases and J 8 bases, leaving 11 bases between the germline ends. CDR1 is SGHTA and CDR2 is FQGNSA in the germline V gene. The CDR3 spells CASSLGGIYSPLHF. CDR3 coding DNA: TGTGCCAGCAGCTTGGGGGGAATTTATTCACCCCTCCACTTT.

There are a few counts of this clonotype. The chain couples TRBV6-4 to TRBJ2-3, with D unclear. The length of the CDR3 is 17 residues. Trimming took off 6 bases at V and 0 bases at J, with 19 bases between the two ends. In germline, CDR1 is MRHNA, CDR2 SNTAGT. CDR3 amino acids: CASSPLLSLKSTDTQYF. The CDR3 nucleotides are TGTGCCAGCAGCCCCTTGCTAAGCCTCAAAAGCACAGATACGCAGTATTTT.

Only one count was recorded for this clonotype. V is TRBV5-1 and J is TRBJ2-3, with 7 bases identical to TRBD2. This CDR3 has 15 residues. In germline, CDR1 is SGHRS, CDR2 YFSETQ. The J segment lost 2 bases and the V segment lost 4 bases, leaving 7 bases of the junction unmatched. CDR3 in amino acids: CASSPGLGNTDTQYF. For the CDR3, the DNA is TGCGCCAGCAGCCCCGGACTAGGCAACACAGATACGCAGTATTTT.

This clonotype was counted a few times. The gene calls are TRBV19 and TRBJ2-7; no reliable D call. CDR3 size: 14 residues. Trimming shortened V by 3 bases and J by 0 bases, and 9 bases separated the two germline ends. The germline V gene encodes CDR1 LNHDA and CDR2 SQIVND (reference sequence). CDR3 nucleotides: TGTGCCAGTAGTATGTGGCGGACCTCCTACGAGCAGTACTTC. Translating gives CASSMWRTSYEQYF.

This rearrangement joins TRBV7-3 to TRBJ2-1; 9 bases are a match to TRBD2. The length of the CDR3 is 14 residues. Losses at the gene ends were 4 bases for V and 6 bases for J; bases not matched to a gene: 4. Germline V gene lookup returns CDR1 SGHTA and CDR2 FQGTGA. The CDR3 DNA reads TGTGCCAGCAGCTCGGCGGGGGGGCTCAATGAGCAGTTCTTC. It is translated as CASSSAGGLNEQFF.

This chain connects TRBV20-1 to TRBJ1-2; 9 bases fit TRBD1. Trimming took 0 bases from V and 6 from J; bases not matched to a gene: 8. The germline V gene encodes CDR1 DFQATT and CDR2 SNEGSKA (reference sequence). This CDR3 comprises 15 residues. CDR3 in DNA: TGCAGTGCTAGAGACCCCGGGACAGGGAAAAATGGCTACACCTTC. It codes for CSARDPGTGKNGYTF.

This clonotype showed up just a few times. The gene calls are TRBV7-8 and TRBJ1-6; 7 bases are shared with TRBD1. The CDR3 is 18 residues long. CDR1 SGHVS and CDR2 FQNEAQ come from the germline V gene. V lost 2 bases, J lost 9 bases, and 16 bases stayed unmatched. This chain's CDR3 is CASSLSLEGARIRSPLHF. The CDR3 DNA is TGTGCCAGCAGCTTATCATTGGAGGGGGCGAGAATCCGTTCACCCCTCCACTTT. Full variable domain (remainder filled in from reference TRBV7-8 and TRBJ1-6): GAGVSQSPRYKVAKRGQDVALRCDPISGHVSLFWYQQALGQGPEFLTYFQNEAQLDKSGLPSDRFFAERPEGSVSTLKIQRTQQEDSAVYLCASSLSLEGARIRSPLHFGNGTRLTVT.